Presented here are 15 T cell receptor beta chains from one specimen sequenced in a study of radiation and T cells in renal cell carcinoma (dated by TCRdb to 2020 to 2021). This sample's time point label indicates: blood 4 weeks post-SBRT, at nephrectomy. Explained via the paper, the treatment or condition label denotes: 15 Gy SBRT to primary tumor, nephrectomy 4 weeks later. To prepare the library, the immunoSEQ multiplex PCR assay was applied. Sourced from immuneACCESS, this table was stored by TCRdb with only in-frame sequences that have V and J called. A share of the clones is absent; for the studies checked, an unresolved V gene accounts for under half, and the remainder has no known explanation. For this sample the table gives roughly 61,000 clones, of which around 80% were detected only once. Approximately 6.8% of the sample comes from the top ten. The sequences come from blood, collected from a patient whose treatment included radiotherapy and nephrectomy. Every receptor here comes from a man in his fifties or sixties with renal cell carcinoma.

The chain carries TRBV5-1 and TRBJ2-1; tentatively, D is TRBD1 or TRBD2 (5 bases each). Germline V gene sequence: CDR1 SGHRS, CDR2 YFSETQ. The CDR3 runs to 14 residues. V lost 4 bases, J lost 3 bases, and 11 bases lay in between. CDR3 residues: CASSVGDGYNEQFF. The CDR3 coding sequence is TGCGCCAGCAGCGTCGGGGACGGCTACAATGAGCAGTTCTTC. The entire variable domain, with the rest obtained from reference TRBV5-1 and TRBJ2-1, is as follows: KAGVTQTPRYLIKTRGQQVTLSCSPISGHRSVSWYQQTPGQGLQFLFEYFSETQRNKGNFPGRFSGRQFSNSRSEMNVSTLELGDSALYLCASSVGDGYNEQFFGPGTRLTVL.

The rearrangement uses TRBV7-9 and TRBJ1-2; maybe TRBD1 (5 bases). CDR1 is SEHNR, CDR2 FQNEAQ, per germline (reference sequence). V lost 5 bases and J lost 6, with 16 bases in between. The CDR3 runs 14 residues. CDR3: CASSPTGRDHGYTF. The CDR3 nucleotides read TGTGCCAGCAGCCCAACTGGCAGGGACCATGGCTACACCTTC. The full variable domain, in which reference TRBV7-9 and TRBJ1-2 provide the parts outside the CDR3, is DTGVSQNPRHKITKRGQNVTFRCDPISEHNRLYWYRQTLGQGPEFLTYFQNEAQLEKSRLLSDRFSAERPKGSFSTLEIQRTEQGDSAMYLCASSPTGRDHGYTFGSGTRLTVV.

In its sample, this clone was seen once. J is TRBJ1-2 and V is TRBV7-2; D ambiguous. CDR1 and CDR2 from the germline V gene are SGHTA and FQGNSA. V lost 1 base and J 8 bases, leaving 11 bases between the germline ends. The length of the CDR3 is 13 residues. CDR3 nucleotides: TGTGCCAGCAGCTTAGACGGGCAGTACGGCTACACCTTC. As protein: CASSLDGQYGYTF.

This sequence joins TRBV7-2 and TRBJ2-2; D gene unclear. V gave up 4 bases and J gave up 3 bases, with 3 bases separating them. This CDR3 is 12 amino acids long. Germline loops: CDR1 SGHTA, CDR2 FQGNSA. The CDR3 DNA is TGTGCCAGCAGCTACTACACCGGGGAGCTGTTTTTT. As protein: CASSYYTGELFF.

The CDR3: CSVGRDRRTDTQYF. CDR3 DNA: TGCAGCGTTGGTCGGGACAGGCGCACAGATACGCAGTATTTT. The V and J genes are TRBV29-1 and TRBJ2-3; 8 bases fit TRBD1. Germline V gene data show CDR1 as SQVTM and CDR2 as ANQGSEA. V dropped 4 bases and J dropped 1; count of bases not matched to a gene: 4. The CDR3 covers 14 residues.

This clone was picked up a small number of times. The chain is built from TRBV6-5 and TRBJ1-1; tentative D call: TRBD1 (6 bases). CDR1 is MNHEY, CDR2 SVGAGI, per germline. V lost 6 bases, J lost 0 bases, and 11 bases lay in between. The CDR3 runs to 14 residues. The CDR3 region has the DNA TGTGCCAGCAGCAGGGGACGGATGAACACTGAAGCTTTCTTT. Translated, it gives CASSRGRMNTEAFF.

V usage is TRBV18 and J usage is TRBJ2-7, with 9 bases matching TRBD1. This CDR3 contains 16 residues. The ends lost 2 bases at V and 1 base at J; junction bases unmatched: 6. The germline V gene has CDR1 KGHSH and CDR2 LQKENI. For the CDR3, the DNA is TGTGCCAGCTCACCATTCCAGGGACAGGGTTCCTACGAGCAGTACTTC. The encoded protein is CASSPFQGQGSYEQYF.

V usage is TRBV18 and J usage is TRBJ1-6; D not certain. The germline V gene encodes CDR1 KGHSH and CDR2 LQKENI. Trimming pared 6 bases from V and 12 bases from J, leaving 18 bases between. The CDR3 covers 14 residues. Written as DNA, the CDR3 is TGTGCCAGCTCGTCCTCCGAAGGTCTGGGACCCCTCCACTTT. As protein: CASSSSEGLGPLHF. The whole variable domain, remainder taken from reference TRBV18 and TRBJ1-6, is NAGVMQNPRHLVRRRGQEARLRCSPMKGHSHVYWYRQLPEEGLKFMVYLQKENIIDESGMPKERFSAEFPKEGPSILRIQQVVRGDSAAYFCASSSSEGLGPLHFGNGTRLTVT.

The chain carries TRBV19 and TRBJ2-5; D is perhaps TRBD1 or TRBD2 (5 bases each). The V gene's germline CDR1 is LNHDA and CDR2 SQIVND (reference sequence). Trimming stripped 4 bases from V and 1 base from J, with 13 bases between. The CDR3 length is 15 residues. Here the CDR3 DNA reads TGTGCCAGTAGTAGGGACGAGGCAGGCCAAGAGACCCAGTACTTC. As protein: CASSRDEAGQETQYF.

J is TRBJ1-1 and V is TRBV4-1; D is undetermined. There are 15 residues in the CDR3. Germline V gene data show CDR1 as MGHRA and CDR2 as YSYEKL. With 0 bases removed from V and 2 bases from J, the gap between germline ends came to 10 bases. The CDR3 DNA reads as TGCGCCAGCAGCCAAGAGAGCCAGACTAACACTGAAGCTTTCTTT. Residues: CASSQESQTNTEAFF.

The chain combines TRBV2 with TRBJ2-3, with 8 bases lining up with TRBD2. After removal of 2 bases from V and 1 base from J, the junction contained 2 bases not matched to a gene. CDR1 is SNHLY, CDR2 FYNNEI, per germline. The CDR3 has 15 amino acids. Here the CDR3 reads CASSEKAGGTDTQYF. The DNA for the CDR3 is TGTGCCAGCAGTGAAAAAGCGGGGGGCACAGATACGCAGTATTTT. Full variable domain (missing parts from reference TRBV2 and TRBJ2-3): EPEVTQTPSHQVTQMGQEVILRCVPISNHLYFYWYRQILGQKVEFLVSFYNNEISEKSEIFDDQFSVERPDGSNFTLKIRSTKLEDSAMYFCASSEKAGGTDTQYFGPGTRLTVL.

The genes are TRBV28 and TRBJ2-3; 8 nucleotides line up with TRBD2. With 2 bases clipped from V and 5 bases from J, the junction kept 3 bases outside the gene matches. From germline, CDR1 is MDHEN and CDR2 SYDVKM. CDR3 length: 14 residues. The CDR3 reads CASSLRLAGDTQYF. DNA of the CDR3: TGTGCCAGCAGTTTAAGGCTAGCGGGAGATACGCAGTATTTT.

The chain recombines TRBV30 with TRBJ2-3, with D unclear. V was shortened by 3 bases and J by 6 bases, with 13 bases between the two germline ends. CDR1 is GTSNPN and CDR2 is SVGIG in the germline V gene (reference sequence). This CDR3 comprises 13 residues. The chain's CDR3 is CAWSFLHLDTQYF. The CDR3, as DNA: TGTGCCTGGAGCTTCCTACATTTGGATACGCAGTATTTT.

There are a few counts of this clone. This chain joins TRBV11-3 and TRBJ2-7, with TRBD2 as a possible D gene (6 bases). V lost 1 base to trimming and J lost 4 bases, with 14 bases between them. The CDR3 runs 15 residues. The germline V gene has CDR1 SGHNT and CDR2 YENEEA. CDR3 residues: CASSLGTPSVYEQYV. CDR3 in DNA: TGTGCCAGCAGCTTAGGAACCCCTAGCGTGTACGAGCAGTACGTC.

The V and J genes are TRBV11-2 and TRBJ1-1, with D possibly being TRBD1 (5 bases). Germline V gene lookup returns CDR1 SGHAT and CDR2 FQNNGV. The CDR3 totals 15 residues. V lost 6 bases, J lost 0 bases, and 14 bases lay in between. The CDR3 nucleotides are TGTGCCAGCAGTTCACAGGCCAGCATGAACACTGAAGCTTTCTTT. Residues: CASSSQASMNTEAFF.